This T cell receptor (beta chain) was found in a study of blood T cell repertoires in COVID-19. The germline V and J ends were trimmed by 0 bases and 9 bases, with 9 bases remaining between them. The CDR3 loop spans 13 amino acids. Cohort 3 recovery required two negative PCRs, clearance, or symptom resolution. Authors' processing steps: Reference gene primers were amplified, and this amplification served to estimate nucleated cell counts. Sequencing was performed with immunoSEQ multiplex PCR; in TCRdb, only in-frame clones are kept and a portion is missing. The V and J calls and clone size are taken from that table; D and trimming were inferred from the DNA. The sample contains roughly 400,000 clones, 85% to 90% of which appear only once.

The sample taken for sequencing was PBMCs or T cells enriched from blood (not recorded which). V is TRBV12-3 or TRBV12-4 and J is TRBJ2-1; D is ambiguous. The clonotype comes from a man aged 25 to 45 who had recovered from COVID-19. CDR3 nucleotides: TGTGCCAGCAGTTTAGCGCAGTTTGGTGAGCAGTTCTTC. It codes for CASSLAQFGEQFF.